Included here is one T cell receptor (beta chain) sequence, with context. An end of the junction does not agree with germline; a read error may underlie this. These data come from a study of shared clonotypes between healthy human individuals. TCRdb's copy holds only in-frame clones and misses some; the assay was immunoSEQ multiplex PCR. The sample gives about 2 million clones, about 95% of which show up once; 0.9% to 1.5% is in the top ten. The CDR3 length is 13 residues. Germline CDR1 and CDR2: MNHNS and SASEGT. CD45RO negativity and positive selection for CCR7 defined naive CD8 cells, a population that excluded terminally differentiated effector memory CD45RA+ cells.

The clonotype was recovered from a man between 18 and 35 years old in good health. Sequenced: naive CD8+ T cells sorted from blood. J is TRBJ2-1 and V is TRBV6-1, with D maybe TRBD1 (5 bases). Here the CDR3 DNA reads TGTGCCAGCAGTGATGGGGCCTACGATGAGCAGTTCTTC. Encoded protein: CASSDGAYDEQFF.